This TCR beta chain was captured in a study of blood T cell repertoires in COVID-19. Background on the study: Nucleic acid was either cDNA or gDNA, and it came from T cells, B-cell-depleted T cells, or PBMCs.

As processed by the authors: Estimation of nucleated cell counts relied on the amplification of reference gene primers. Some clones are missing from TCRdb's copy, which holds only in-frame ones; the method was immunoSEQ multiplex PCR. V, J and clone size are taken as reported in that table, and D and trimming were inferred from the DNA itself. Of about 94,000 clones in the sample, about 80% are singletons; the top ten hold around 6.5%. Germline V gene data show CDR1 as SGHTA and CDR2 as FQGNSA. The CDR3 extends over 14 amino acids. With 2 bases removed from V and 4 bases from J, the gap between germline ends came to 11 bases.

The receptor was derived from a man in his sixties with acute or convalescent COVID-19. Sequencing used peripheral blood. The chain employs TRBV7-2 and TRBJ1-2; D is ambiguous. Here the CDR3 reads CASSLSPRGYGYTF. The CDR3 region has the DNA TGTGCCAGCAGCTTAAGTCCTCGGGGCTATGGCTACACCTTC.